These 30 T cell receptor beta chains were sequenced from one sample in a study. TCRdb reprocessed the RT-PCR reads via MiXCR and lists one record per CDR3 protein. Of more than 550,000 distinct CDR3 sequences in the sample, approximately 14% were seen once. Source material: memory CD4+ T cells from blood. These receptors all come from a female donor in good health, serving as a healthy control.

The J gene is TRBJ1-3, the V gene TRBV6-5; tentatively, D is TRBD1 (5 bases). The germline CDR1 and CDR2 sequences are MNHEY and SVGAGI. CDR3 length equals 15 residues. The V gene lost 5 bases and the J gene lost 2 bases, with 13 bases spanning the gap. The CDR3 reads CASSARVGAGNTIYF. CDR3 sequence (DNA): TGTGCCAGCAGTGCCAGGGTGGGAGCTGGAAACACCATATATTTT.

The chain has TRBV4-2 and TRBJ2-1; D possibly corresponds to TRBD1 (5 bases). This CDR3 spans 15 amino acids. Trimming took 4 bases from V and 8 from J, leaving 18 bases between them. Germline V CDR1 and CDR2: LGHNA, YNFKEQ. DNA of the CDR3: TGTGCCAGCAGCCCCCCAGGGAACGAGATCGATGAGCAGTTCTTC. Its translation: CASSPPGNEIDEQFF.

The chain combines TRBV4-2 with TRBJ2-3; 7 bases map to TRBD2. Germline V gene lookup returns CDR1 LGHNA and CDR2 YNFKEQ. The CDR3 sequence is 15 residues long. V was pared by 4 bases and J by 3 bases, with 7 bases of the junction left unmatched. The CDR3 DNA is TGTGCCAGCAGCCCCGGGTCTAGCGGTACAGATACGCAGTATTTT. As protein: CASSPGSSGTDTQYF.

This clonotype has only a few counts. The CDR3 loop is CASSLFGTVPYEQYF. For the CDR3, the DNA is TGTGCCAGCAGCTTATTCGGGACAGTTCCCTACGAGCAGTACTTC. The chain uses TRBV11-2 and TRBJ2-7; TRBD1 aligns across 7 bases. The CDR3 contains 15 residues. Germline values: CDR1 SGHAT, CDR2 FQNNGV. V dropped 2 bases and J dropped 2; count of bases not matched to a gene: 6. Complete variable domain (other parts from reference TRBV11-2 and TRBJ2-7): EAGVAQSPRYKIIEKRQSVAFWCNPISGHATLYWYQQILGQGPKLLIQFQNNGVVDDSQLPKDRFSAERLKGVDSTLKIQPAKLEDSAVYLCASSLFGTVPYEQYFGPGTRLTVT.

The sample holds many counts of this clonotype. The rearrangement uses TRBV20-1 and TRBJ2-3; D is undetermined. V was clipped by 1 base and J by 6 bases, with 8 bases between them. The germline V gene encodes CDR1 DFQATT and CDR2 SNEGSKA (reference sequence). The CDR3 has 12 residues. CDR3 region: CSARGVGDTQYF. CDR3 in DNA: TGCAGTGCTAGAGGGGTGGGGGATACGCAGTATTTT.

The V gene is TRBV5-6, the J gene TRBJ1-5; D perhaps matches TRBD1 (6 bases). Trimming shortened V by 4 bases and J by 0 bases, and 14 bases separated the two germline ends. The CDR3 is made up of 16 amino acids. Germline V gene data show CDR1 as SGHDT and CDR2 as YYEEEE. In DNA, the CDR3 is TGTGCCAGCAGCCAAAGGGGGAAGGGTAGCAATCAGCCCCAGCATTTT. This encodes CASSQRGKGSNQPQHF.

This clonotype was observed a few times. This chain links TRBV29-1 with TRBJ2-7; a weak D match, TRBD1 (5 bases). The CDR3 is 12 amino acids. Trimming cost V 6 bases and J 0 bases, with 9 bases left between them. CDR1 SQVTM and CDR2 ANQGSEA come from the germline V gene. The CDR3 protein is CSVTDSSYEQYF. The CDR3 bases are TGCAGCGTAACCGACAGCTCCTACGAGCAGTACTTC.

This clonotype appeared many times. This rearrangement joins TRBV6-5 to TRBJ2-1; TRBD1 or TRBD2 may be the D gene (5 bases each). The CDR3 is made up of 16 amino acids. Germline V gene sequence: CDR1 MNHEY, CDR2 SVGAGI. V lost 5 bases and J 2 bases, leaving 16 bases between the germline ends. CDR3 loop: CASSPRGLGPYNEQFF. The CDR3 DNA reads TGTGCCAGCAGTCCCCGGGGCTTAGGGCCCTACAATGAGCAGTTCTTC.

J is TRBJ2-1 and V is TRBV6-1, with TRBD2 matching 8 bases. With 8 bases clipped from V and 4 bases from J, the junction kept 4 bases outside the gene matches. CDR1 is MNHNS and CDR2 is SASEGT in the germline V gene. This CDR3 has 13 residues. DNA for the CDR3: TGTGCCAGCCGGGAGGGCCCTTACAATGAGCAGTTCTTC. Amino acid sequence: CASREGPYNEQFF.

This clonotype showed up just a few times. The chain is built from TRBV7-2 and TRBJ2-7; D call uncertain. Germline CDR1 reads SGHTA; CDR2 reads FQGNSA. V gave up 2 bases and J gave up 0 bases, with 11 bases separating them. The CDR3 totals 15 residues. CDR3 nucleotides: TGTGCCAGCAGCTTAAGACATATTACCTCCTACGAGCAGTACTTC. Translated: CASSLRHITSYEQYF.

The chain recombines TRBV7-2 with TRBJ2-1, with D unresolved. This CDR3 region has 13 residues. Germline V lookup: CDR1 SGHTA, CDR2 FQGNSA. With 1 base removed from V and 6 bases from J, the gap between germline ends came to 7 bases. CDR3: CASSLVGINEQFF. CDR3 nucleotide sequence: TGTGCCAGCAGCTTAGTGGGTATCAATGAGCAGTTCTTC.

Ten or more counts support this clonotype. The chain links TRBV6-5 to TRBJ1-5; TRBD1 agrees at 9 bases. J was trimmed by 2 bases and V by 6 bases; bases with no gene match: 5. CDR1 and CDR2 from the germline V gene are MNHEY and SVGAGI. The CDR3 totals 15 residues. The CDR3 coding sequence is TGTGCCAGCAGGAGACAGGGGGTGGGCAATCAGCCCCAGCATTTT. Its protein product is CASRRQGVGNQPQHF.

J is TRBJ1-5 and V is TRBV20-1; D unresolved. The CDR3 consists of 17 residues. Germline-derived CDR1 and CDR2 are DFQATT and SNEGSKA (reference sequence). With 3 bases removed from V and 1 base from J, the gap between germline ends came to 19 bases. In nucleotides, the CDR3 is TGCAGTGCTAGCGGGGAGGGCATCGGGTTAAGCAATCAGCCCCAGCATTTT. Its protein is CSASGEGIGLSNQPQHF.

At least ten counts were recorded for this clonotype. The rearrangement uses TRBV5-1 and TRBJ1-1; weak D call: TRBD1 (5 bases). The germline V and J ends were trimmed by 1 base and 6 bases, with 13 bases remaining between them. Germline-derived CDR1 and CDR2 are SGHRS and YFSETQ. This CDR3 is 14 amino acids long. CDR3 coding DNA: TGCGCCAGCAGCTTGTTGGGAGGGACGTCTGAAGCTTTCTTT. Protein sequence: CASSLLGGTSEAFF.

The chain recombines TRBV11-2 with TRBJ2-1; D uncertain. Germline CDR1 and CDR2: SGHAT and FQNNGV. The CDR3 covers 13 residues. The V end lost 0 bases, the J end lost 8 bases, and 8 bases lay between the germline ends. The CDR3 reads CASSLDIEHEQFF. CDR3 coding DNA: TGTGCCAGCAGCTTAGATATAGAGCATGAGCAGTTCTTC.

This clonotype has more than one count but fewer than ten. The rearrangement joins TRBV10-3 to TRBJ1-5; TRBD1 is a possible D gene (5 bases). Germline loops: CDR1 ENHRY, CDR2 SYGVKD. The V gene lost 0 bases and the J gene lost 4 bases, with 10 bases spanning the gap. The CDR3 consists of 15 residues. The CDR3 spells CAISESAGLNQPQHF. CDR3 in DNA: TGTGCCATCAGTGAGTCGGCAGGGCTAAATCAGCCCCAGCATTTT.

Only a few counts were recorded for this clonotype. The chain couples TRBV30 to TRBJ1-1; D unresolved. CDR1 is GTSNPN and CDR2 is SVGIG in the germline V gene (reference sequence). The V gene lost 2 bases and the J gene lost 11 bases, with 9 bases spanning the gap. The CDR3 length is 10 residues. CDR3 protein: CAWSPLLAFF. The CDR3 bases are TGTGCCTGGAGTCCCCTTTTGGCTTTCTTT.

This clonotype was detected a few times. The V call is TRBV27, the J call TRBJ1-3; 7 bases agree with TRBD1. This CDR3 region has 15 residues. The germline V gene encodes CDR1 MNHEY and CDR2 SMNVEV (reference sequence). With V trimmed by 5 bases and J by 8 bases, 12 bases remained unmatched. The CDR3 coding sequence is TGTGCCAGCAGTGTTCGACAGGGACCCTATGACACCATATATTTT. Translated: CASSVRQGPYDTIYF.

This clonotype was found many times. The genes are TRBV20-1 and TRBJ2-7; 9 bases map to TRBD2. V was clipped by 0 bases and J by 2 bases; unmatched bases: 5. Per germline, CDR1 DFQATT and CDR2 SNEGSKA (reference sequence). The CDR3 is made up of 15 amino acids. CDR3 in DNA: TGCAGTGCTAGAGAGGAAGCGGGAGGTACCTACGAGCAGTACTTC. It is translated as CSAREEAGGTYEQYF.

The chain employs TRBV12-5 and TRBJ1-1; 7 bases are shared with TRBD1. This CDR3 comprises 12 residues. V lost 4 bases, J lost 9 bases, and 5 bases stayed unmatched. Germline-derived CDR1 and CDR2 are LGHNT and FRNRAP. The CDR3 nucleotides are TGTGCTAGTGGTTACGAGACAGGGCAAGCTTTCTTT. Translation: CASGYETGQAFF.

The chain recombines TRBV10-3 with TRBJ2-6; D is unresolved. CDR3 length: 14 amino acids. Trimming pared 5 bases from V and 0 bases from J, leaving 5 bases between. From germline, CDR1 is ENHRY and CDR2 SYGVKD. The CDR3 spells CAISPSSGANVLTF. Here the CDR3 DNA reads TGTGCCATCAGTCCTAGCTCTGGGGCCAACGTCCTGACTTTC.

This clonotype has only a few counts. V and J are TRBV6-5 and TRBJ1-2; D gene unclear. The CDR3 sequence is 13 residues long. Per the germline V gene, CDR1 is MNHEY and CDR2 is SVGAGI. Trimming stripped 6 bases from V and 3 bases from J, with 11 bases between. The DNA of the CDR3 is TGTGCCAGCAGCATGACAAGGGACTATGGCTACACCTTC. Translation: CASSMTRDYGYTF.

J is TRBJ2-7 and V is TRBV7-6; D call uncertain. V shed 2 bases and J shed 3 bases, with 14 bases lying between them. CDR3 length: 15 amino acids. Germline lookup yields CDR1 SGHVS and CDR2 FNYEAQ. CDR3 sequence (DNA): TGTGCCAGCAGCTTATCAGCTACTCTAGGCTACGAGCAGTACTTC. This encodes CASSLSATLGYEQYF. The entire variable domain, with the rest obtained from reference TRBV7-6 and TRBJ2-7, is as follows: GAGVSQSPRYKVTKRGQDVALRCDPISGHVSLYWYRQALGQGPEFLTYFNYEAQQDKSGLPNDRFSAERPEGSISTLTIQRTEQRDSAMYRCASSLSATLGYEQYFGPGTRLTVT.

The chain has TRBV2 and TRBJ2-1; no firm D call. V lost 7 bases and J lost 12, with 19 bases in between. The germline V gene has CDR1 SNHLY and CDR2 FYNNEI. CDR3 size: 13 residues. The CDR3 sequence: CASTKDGSLWQFF. Here the CDR3 DNA reads TGTGCCAGCACCAAGGACGGGTCCTTATGGCAGTTCTTC.

The CDR3 DNA is TGTGCCAGCAGCTTTAGTTTGACAACTGGAAACACCATATATTTT. This sequence encodes CASSFSLTTGNTIYF. The chain couples TRBV11-2 to TRBJ1-3; D is uncertain. This CDR3 spans 15 amino acids. From germline, CDR1 is SGHAT and CDR2 FQNNGV. V gave up 3 bases and J gave up 2 bases, with 11 bases separating them.

DNA of the CDR3: TGTGCCAGCAGCCCAAGTTCAGCGAACACTGAAGCTTTCTTT. Protein product: CASSPSSANTEAFF. The chain joins TRBV12-3 or TRBV12-4 to TRBJ1-1; no clear D gene. The CDR3 sequence is 14 residues long. V was pared by 6 bases and J by 1 base, with 12 bases between.

The chain has TRBV4-3 and TRBJ1-2; D ambiguous. Trimming pared 1 base from V and 4 bases from J, leaving 10 bases between. The CDR3 is 14 residues long. Germline V gene sequence: CDR1 LGHNA, CDR2 YSLEER. CDR3: CASSQVPNLYGYTF. In DNA form, the CDR3 reads TGCGCCAGCAGCCAAGTCCCTAACCTCTATGGCTACACCTTC.

This clonotype was counted only a few times. The chain combines TRBV3-1 with TRBJ1-1; D unresolved. The CDR3 runs to 14 residues. V was cut by 3 bases and J by 1 base, with 9 bases left in between. Germline values: CDR1 LGHDT, CDR2 YNNKEL (reference sequence). CDR3 sequence (DNA): TGTGCCAGCAGCCAGTTCGGCACGAACACTGAAGCTTTCTTT. It codes for CASSQFGTNTEAFF.

This clonotype has only a few counts. CDR3 bases: TGTGCCAGCAGTTTTGACCAGGGGTCACCCCTCCACTTT. Translated, it gives CASSFDQGSPLHF. This sequence joins TRBV12-3 or TRBV12-4 and TRBJ1-6, with D possibly being TRBD1 (6 bases). This CDR3 contains 13 residues. The ends were cut back, 3 bases at V and 10 bases at J, with 10 bases in the middle.

V usage is TRBV5-1 and J usage is TRBJ2-5, with D possibly being TRBD1 or TRBD2 (5 bases each). Deletions cut 5 bases from V and 2 bases from J, with 16 bases between. The CDR3 spans 15 residues. CDR1 is SGHRS, CDR2 YFSETQ, per germline. Here the CDR3 DNA reads TGCGCCAGCAGGCCGAGGGGTCCAGGTCAAGAGACCCAGTACTTC. It yields the protein CASRPRGPGQETQYF.